This T cell receptor (beta chain) comes out of a study of T-cell memory formation after mild COVID-19. General study findings and limits: CD4/CD8 balance characterized clones contracting day 15 to 85, and CD4+ skew characterized later expanders.

The CDR3 extends over 18 amino acids. From germline, CDR1 is SEHNR and CDR2 FQNEAQ (reference sequence). Trimming left V 1 base short and J 2 bases short, with 19 bases between. Remarks on this clonotype: Its antigen is unknown.

TCRalpha and TCRbeta libraries used 5'RACE with constant-segment primers and UMIs. TCRdb passed the 5' RACE reads through MiXCR, listing each CDR3 protein once. The table shows approximately 350,000 distinct CDR3 sequences, with approximately 14% occurring only once. The specimen was PBMCs or a T cell subset sorted from them (not recorded which). The sequence came from a man between 18 and 35 years old who had mild COVID-19 (a few samples of this study predate the infection). Cell type and time point are not known. The chain joins TRBV7-9 to TRBJ2-3, with a tentative D call TRBD2 (6 bases). CDR3 in DNA: TGTGCCAGCAGCTTAGGCCTGACTAGTGAGCTTCCCACAGATACGCAGTATTTT. Its protein product is CASSLGLTSELPTDTQYF.